This T cell receptor beta chain appears in the sequencing data of a study of T cell repertoires in cytomegalovirus infection (dated by TCRdb to the late 2010s). Describing the broader study: Because public TCR beta signatures pointed to carriage of CMV infection together with the matching HLA type, the HLA type of each donor mattered for the analysis. Study-wide conclusions, independent of this receptor: In both this cohort and an independent cohort of 352 donors, the cumulative frequency of public TCR beta family members distinguished carriers of CMV infection plus the relevant HLA type. The ex vivo response was dominated by HLA-C-restricted CMV-specific TCR beta clonotypes, which also provided the single most frequent clonotype in two of eight donors.

In its sample, this clonotype was seen many times. This receptor's antigen is unknown. Base-call qualities are not available, and no considerably larger clone is one nucleotide away. Sequencer: Illumina HiSeq 1500. TCRdb reanalyzed the raw reads on its own, using fastp at Q25 for trimming and MiXCR for clone calling, and kept in-frame beta chains. Rows are combined by CDR3 protein, so each entry shows the most common genes and DNA. Present in this sample are 150,000 to 200,000 distinct CDR3 sequences, 9.5% of which were seen just once. The leading ten clones occupy about 4.2% of the sample. This TCR came from a human donor in good health (CMV status not recorded). Some clones in this sample may be carry-over from other donors' samples. The sample consisted of PBMCs.

The CDR3 region has the sequence CASSVDSSGYEQYF. In nucleotides, the sequence is TGTGCCAGCAGCGTAGATAGTTCGGGCTACGAGCAGTACTTC. The V and J segments used are TRBV9 and TRBJ2-7, with the D gene not confidently named. V and J are truncated by 0 bases and 3 bases respectively, leaving an intervening sequence of 10 bases. The CDR3 spans 14 residues, from the cysteine through the phenylalanine. Kept here is only the CDR3 DNA, which spans 42 bases and is read in frame from base 1. CDR1 SGDLS and CDR2 YYNGEE are derived from the germline V gene.